This T cell receptor (beta chain) was captured in a study of T-cell reconstitution after alpha-beta-depleted transplantation in children. A TCRbeta library incorporating unique molecular identifiers was prepared. TCRdb reprocessed the PCR reads with MiXCR, giving one entry per CDR3 protein. Among 190,000 or so distinct CDR3 sequences listed, just over 14% were seen once. The V end lost 2 bases, the J end lost 3 bases, and 19 bases lay between the germline ends. The CDR3 totals 17 residues. Germline assignment: CDR1 SGHVS and CDR2 FQNEAQ. The sample holds a few counts of this clonotype. This chain connects TRBV7-8 to TRBJ2-5; TRBD1 or TRBD2 may be the D gene (5 bases each). This sequence was found in a human donor who donated a stem cell graft to a child with acute lymphoblastic leukemia. The input for sequencing was PBMCs from the stem cell graft donor, taken from the stem cell graft. CDR3 sequence: CASSLPTGTNWKETQYF. DNA of the CDR3: TGTGCCAGCAGCTTACCAACCGGGACCAACTGGAAAGAGACCCAGTACTTC.